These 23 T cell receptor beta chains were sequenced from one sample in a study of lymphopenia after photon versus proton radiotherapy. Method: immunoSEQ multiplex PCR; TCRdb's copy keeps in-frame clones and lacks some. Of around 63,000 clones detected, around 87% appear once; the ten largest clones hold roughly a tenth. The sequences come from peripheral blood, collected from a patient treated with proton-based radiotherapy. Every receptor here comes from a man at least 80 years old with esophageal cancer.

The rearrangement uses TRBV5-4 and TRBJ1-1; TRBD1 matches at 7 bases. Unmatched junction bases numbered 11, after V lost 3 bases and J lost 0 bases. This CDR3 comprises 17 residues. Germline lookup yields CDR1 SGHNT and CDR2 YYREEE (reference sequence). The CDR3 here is CASSSGAGGFMNTEAFF. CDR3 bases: TGTGCCAGCAGCTCAGGGGCAGGGGGGTTCATGAACACTGAAGCTTTCTTT.

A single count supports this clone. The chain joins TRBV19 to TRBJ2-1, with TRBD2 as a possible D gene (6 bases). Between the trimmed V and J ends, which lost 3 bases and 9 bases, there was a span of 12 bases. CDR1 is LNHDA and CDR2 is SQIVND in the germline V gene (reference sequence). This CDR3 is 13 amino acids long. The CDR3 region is CASSIKGGGEQFF. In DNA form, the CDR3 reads TGTGCCAGTAGTATTAAGGGAGGCGGTGAGCAGTTCTTC.

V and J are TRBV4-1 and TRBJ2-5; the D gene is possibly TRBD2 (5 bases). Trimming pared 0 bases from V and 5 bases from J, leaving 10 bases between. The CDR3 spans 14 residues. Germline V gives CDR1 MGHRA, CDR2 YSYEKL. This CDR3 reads CASSQDVSVETQYF. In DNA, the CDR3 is TGCGCCAGCAGCCAAGATGTTAGCGTGGAGACCCAGTACTTC.

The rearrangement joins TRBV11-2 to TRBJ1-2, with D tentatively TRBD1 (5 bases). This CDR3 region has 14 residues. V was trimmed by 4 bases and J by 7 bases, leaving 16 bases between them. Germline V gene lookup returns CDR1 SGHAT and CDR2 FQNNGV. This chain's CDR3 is CASSSGWGIRGYTF. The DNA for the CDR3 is TGTGCCAGCAGCTCCGGATGGGGGATTCGTGGCTACACCTTC. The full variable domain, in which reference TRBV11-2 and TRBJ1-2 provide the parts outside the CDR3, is EAGVAQSPRYKIIEKRQSVAFWCNPISGHATLYWYQQILGQGPKLLIQFQNNGVVDDSQLPKDRFSAERLKGVDSTLKIQPAKLEDSAVYLCASSSGWGIRGYTFGSGTRLTVV.

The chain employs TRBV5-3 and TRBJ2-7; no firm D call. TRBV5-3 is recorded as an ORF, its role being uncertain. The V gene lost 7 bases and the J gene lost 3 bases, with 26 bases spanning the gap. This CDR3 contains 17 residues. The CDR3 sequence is CARGHQPLLDGDYEQYF. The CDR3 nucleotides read TGTGCCAGAGGCCATCAACCTCTATTGGACGGTGACTACGAGCAGTACTTC.

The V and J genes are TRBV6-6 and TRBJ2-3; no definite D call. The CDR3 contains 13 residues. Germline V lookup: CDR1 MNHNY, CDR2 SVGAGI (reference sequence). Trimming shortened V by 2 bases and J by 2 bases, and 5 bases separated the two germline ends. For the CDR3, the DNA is TGTGCCAGCAGTTACCCACCCACAGATACGCAGTATTTT. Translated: CASSYPPTDTQYF.

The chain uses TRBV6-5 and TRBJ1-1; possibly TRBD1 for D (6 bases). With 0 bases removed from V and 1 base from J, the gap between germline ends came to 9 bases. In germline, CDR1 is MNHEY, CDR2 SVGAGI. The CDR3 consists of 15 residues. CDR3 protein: CASSYSTGQNTEAFF. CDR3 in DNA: TGTGCCAGCAGTTACTCCACAGGGCAGAACACTGAAGCTTTCTTT.

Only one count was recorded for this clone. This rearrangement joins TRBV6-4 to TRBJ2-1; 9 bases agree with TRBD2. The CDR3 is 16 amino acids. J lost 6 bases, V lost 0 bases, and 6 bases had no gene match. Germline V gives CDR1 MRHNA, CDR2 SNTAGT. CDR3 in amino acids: CASSDSGSGRSNEQFF. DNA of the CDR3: TGTGCCAGCAGTGACTCGGGTAGCGGGAGATCCAATGAGCAGTTCTTC.

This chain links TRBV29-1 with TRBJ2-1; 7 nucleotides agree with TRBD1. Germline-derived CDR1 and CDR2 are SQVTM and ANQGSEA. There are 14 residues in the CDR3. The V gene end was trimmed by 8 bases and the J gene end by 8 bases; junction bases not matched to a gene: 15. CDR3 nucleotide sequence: TGCAGCTTATCGCAGGGGGTCCGGGTGGATGAGCAGTTCTTC. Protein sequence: CSLSQGVRVDEQFF.

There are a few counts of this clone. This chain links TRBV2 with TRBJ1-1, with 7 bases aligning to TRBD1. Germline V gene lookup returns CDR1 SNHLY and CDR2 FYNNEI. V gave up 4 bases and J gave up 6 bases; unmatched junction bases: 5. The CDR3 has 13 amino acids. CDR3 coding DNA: TGTGCCAGCAGTGTAGACAGGGTTTCTGAAGCTTTCTTT. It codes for CASSVDRVSEAFF.

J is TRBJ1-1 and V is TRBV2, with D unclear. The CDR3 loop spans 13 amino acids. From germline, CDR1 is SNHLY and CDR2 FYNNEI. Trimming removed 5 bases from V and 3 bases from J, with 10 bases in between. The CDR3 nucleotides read TGTGCCAGCAGTCTTTGGAGAGACACTGAAGCTTTCTTT. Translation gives CASSLWRDTEAFF.

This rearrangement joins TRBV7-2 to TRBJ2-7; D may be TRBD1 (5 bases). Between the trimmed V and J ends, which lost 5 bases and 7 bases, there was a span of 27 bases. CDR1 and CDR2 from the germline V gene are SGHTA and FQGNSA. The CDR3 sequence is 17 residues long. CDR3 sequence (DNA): TGTGCCAGCAGCCCAGGCACGGGCAGAAGGGGTGCGGTAGAGCAGTACTTC. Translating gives CASSPGTGRRGAVEQYF.

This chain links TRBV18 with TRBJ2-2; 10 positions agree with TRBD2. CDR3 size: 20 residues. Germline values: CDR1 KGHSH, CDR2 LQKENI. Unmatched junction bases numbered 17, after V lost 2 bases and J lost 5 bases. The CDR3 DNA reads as TGTGCCAGCTCACCAATTGCCTTAGCGGGAGGAACCTTGATTACCGGGGAGCTGTTTTTT. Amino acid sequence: CASSPIALAGGTLITGELFF.

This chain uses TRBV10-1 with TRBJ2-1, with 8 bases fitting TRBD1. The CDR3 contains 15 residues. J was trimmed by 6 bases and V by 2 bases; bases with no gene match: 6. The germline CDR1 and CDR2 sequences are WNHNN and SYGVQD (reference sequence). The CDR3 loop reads CASSEPGQGRNEQFF. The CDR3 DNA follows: TGCGCCAGCAGTGAGCCAGGACAGGGACGCAATGAGCAGTTCTTC.

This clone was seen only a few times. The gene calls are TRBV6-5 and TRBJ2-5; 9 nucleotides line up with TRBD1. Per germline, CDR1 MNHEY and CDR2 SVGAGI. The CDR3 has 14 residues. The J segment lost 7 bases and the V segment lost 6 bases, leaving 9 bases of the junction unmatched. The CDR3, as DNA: TGTGCCAGCAGACCTAGGACAGGGGAGGGGACCCAGTACTTC. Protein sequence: CASRPRTGEGTQYF.

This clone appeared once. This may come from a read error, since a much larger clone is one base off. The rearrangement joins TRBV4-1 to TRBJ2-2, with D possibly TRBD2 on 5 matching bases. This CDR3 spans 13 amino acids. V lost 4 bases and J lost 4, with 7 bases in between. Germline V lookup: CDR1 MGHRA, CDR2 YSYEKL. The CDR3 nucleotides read TGCGCCAGCAGCCTGACTACCACCGGGGAGCTGTTTTTT. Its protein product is CASSLTTTGELFF.

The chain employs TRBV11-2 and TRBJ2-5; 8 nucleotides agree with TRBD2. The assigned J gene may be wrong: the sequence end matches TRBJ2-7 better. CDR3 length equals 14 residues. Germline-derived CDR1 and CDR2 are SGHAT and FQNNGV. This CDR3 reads CASSFSGGGYEQYF. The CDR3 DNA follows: TGTGCCAGCAGCTTCAGCGGGGGTGGCTACGAGCAGTACTTC.

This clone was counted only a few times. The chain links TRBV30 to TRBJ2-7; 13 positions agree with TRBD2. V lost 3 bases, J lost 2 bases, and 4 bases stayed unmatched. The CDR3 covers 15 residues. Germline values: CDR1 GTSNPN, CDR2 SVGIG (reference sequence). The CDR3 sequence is CAWRGGLAGAYEQYF. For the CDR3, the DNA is TGTGCCTGGAGGGGCGGACTAGCGGGGGCCTACGAGCAGTACTTC.

The CDR3: CASSFDRGAYNEQFF. CDR3 sequence (DNA): TGTGCCAGCAGCTTCGACAGGGGGGCATACAATGAGCAGTTCTTC. The chain joins TRBV5-8 to TRBJ2-1; TRBD1 matches at 9 bases. J was trimmed by 4 bases and V by 2 bases; bases with no gene match: 4. Per germline, CDR1 SGHTS and CDR2 YDEGEE. The CDR3 loop spans 15 amino acids. The full variable domain, its missing parts supplied by reference TRBV5-8 and TRBJ2-1, is EAGVTQSPTHLIKTRGQQATLRCSPISGHTSVYWYQQALGLGLQFLLWYDEGEERNRGNFPPRFSGRQFPNYSSELNVNALELEDSALYLCASSFDRGAYNEQFFGPGTRLTVL.

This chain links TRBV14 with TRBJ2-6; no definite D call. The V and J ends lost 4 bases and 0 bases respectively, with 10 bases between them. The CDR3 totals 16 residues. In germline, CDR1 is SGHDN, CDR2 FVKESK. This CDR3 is CASSRTGSSGANVLTF. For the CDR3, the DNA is TGTGCCAGCAGCCGGACGGGTAGCTCTGGGGCCAACGTCCTGACTTTC.

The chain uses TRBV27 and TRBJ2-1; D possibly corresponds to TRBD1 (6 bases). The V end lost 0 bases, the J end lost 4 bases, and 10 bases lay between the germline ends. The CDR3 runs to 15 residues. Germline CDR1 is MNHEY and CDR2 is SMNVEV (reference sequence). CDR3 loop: CASSLSWTVYNEQFF. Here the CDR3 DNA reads TGTGCCAGCAGTTTATCCTGGACAGTGTACAATGAGCAGTTCTTC.

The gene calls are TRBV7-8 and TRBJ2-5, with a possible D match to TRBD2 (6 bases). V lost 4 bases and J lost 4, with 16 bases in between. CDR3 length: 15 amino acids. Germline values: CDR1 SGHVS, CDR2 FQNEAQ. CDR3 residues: CASSYPGVGLETQYF. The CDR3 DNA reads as TGTGCCAGCAGCTACCCGGGGGTAGGGCTAGAGACCCAGTACTTC.

This CDR3 is CASSPRGGNQPQHF. The CDR3 bases are TGTGCCAGCTCACCAAGGGGAGGCAATCAGCCCCAGCATTTT. V usage is TRBV18 and J usage is TRBJ1-5; D is perhaps TRBD1 (5 bases). Germline CDR1 KGHSH, CDR2 LQKENI. Trimming shortened V by 2 bases and J by 2 bases, and 7 bases separated the two germline ends. The CDR3 is 14 amino acids.